These 19 T cell receptor beta chains share one sample of origin, sequenced in a study of beta chain features in type 1 diabetes. As every portion of the isolated RNA was reverse transcribed, the sequencing read expressed TCRB transcripts. Clones were sequenced by immunoSEQ multiplex PCR, and TCRdb holds only the in-frame ones, with some missing. The sample holds 350,000 to 400,000 clones, roughly 15% seen once. The sequencing input was naive CD4+ T cells from blood. The receptors were gathered from a woman younger than 35 in good health.

The chain recombines TRBV5-4 with TRBJ1-5, with 9 positions matching TRBD1. V dropped 3 bases and J dropped 5; count of bases not matched to a gene: 0. Germline lookup yields CDR1 SGHNT and CDR2 YYREEE (reference sequence). This CDR3 spans 13 amino acids. The CDR3 here is CASSWDRDQPQHF. As DNA, the CDR3 is TGTGCCAGCAGCTGGGACAGGGATCAGCCCCAGCATTTT.

The J gene is TRBJ2-3, the V gene TRBV27, with 8 positions matching TRBD2. This CDR3 has 14 residues. The germline gives CDR1 MNHEY, CDR2 SMNVEV (reference sequence). The junction had 3 bases not matched to a gene; V was cut back by 4 bases and J by 3 bases. CDR3 loop: CASSSTSGTDTQYF. CDR3 bases: TGTGCCAGCAGTTCAACTAGCGGAACAGATACGCAGTATTTT.

This chain links TRBV4-2 with TRBJ2-2, with 13 positions matching TRBD2. Trimming cost V 4 bases and J 6 bases; bases outside gene matches: 5. CDR3 length: 16 residues. Germline values: CDR1 LGHNA, CDR2 YNFKEQ. The CDR3 is CASSRTSGSVAGELFF. In DNA form, the CDR3 reads TGTGCCAGCAGCCGGACTAGCGGGAGTGTGGCCGGGGAGCTGTTTTTT.

This clone was observed a handful of times. The chain is built from TRBV11-2 and TRBJ1-1; TRBD1 is a possible D gene (6 bases). With 5 bases removed from V and 0 bases from J, the gap between germline ends came to 16 bases. The germline V gene encodes CDR1 SGHAT and CDR2 FQNNGV. CDR3 length: 16 residues. CDR3 DNA: TGTGCCAGCAGCCACGCGCTGGGGGCAATGAACACTGAAGCTTTCTTT. Protein product: CASSHALGAMNTEAFF.

This clone was seen more than once but under ten times. The genes are TRBV4-3 and TRBJ1-5, with TRBD1 as a possible D gene (6 bases). The CDR3 runs to 17 residues. V lost 0 bases and J lost 7, with 19 bases in between. Per the germline V gene, CDR1 is LGHNA and CDR2 is YSLEER. This CDR3 is CASSQDFGTLLSQPQHF. The CDR3 DNA sequence: TGCGCCAGCAGCCAAGACTTCGGGACACTCTTATCGCAGCCCCAGCATTTT.

V usage is TRBV27 and J usage is TRBJ2-6; no firm D call. Germline V gene lookup returns CDR1 MNHEY and CDR2 SMNVEV (reference sequence). The CDR3 runs to 13 residues. The ends were cut back, 6 bases at V and 4 bases at J, with 7 bases in the middle. CDR3 residues: CASSPLGANVLTF. Here the CDR3 DNA reads TGTGCCAGCAGCCCTTTGGGGGCCAACGTCCTGACTTTC.

This clone was counted only a few times. The chain combines TRBV4-2 with TRBJ1-1, with TRBD1 matching 8 bases. The V gene end was trimmed by 2 bases and the J gene end by 5 bases; junction bases not matched to a gene: 7. This CDR3 contains 15 residues. CDR1 is LGHNA, CDR2 YNFKEQ, per germline. The CDR3 region is CASSQPTGGETEAFF. The CDR3 DNA follows: TGTGCCAGCAGCCAACCAACAGGGGGTGAGACTGAAGCTTTCTTT.

This clone was counted only a few times. Other nucleotide sequences in the sample specify the same CDR3. V gene TRBV29-1 combines with J gene TRBJ2-1; no clear D. Looked up from germline, CDR1 is SQVTM and CDR2 is ANQGSEA. There are 10 residues in the CDR3. V lost 6 bases and J lost 4, with 4 bases in between. CDR3 nucleotides: TGCAGCGTGGCATACAATGAGCAGTTCTTC. This codes for CSVAYNEQFF.

The chain has TRBV4-1 and TRBJ1-5, with D uncertain. The germline V gene has CDR1 MGHRA and CDR2 YSYEKL. This CDR3 is 18 amino acids long. Trimming took 4 bases from V and 2 from J, leaving 21 bases between them. For the CDR3, the DNA is TGCGCCAGCAGCCGGGAGATAGCCACGGCCGGGGGCAATCAGCCCCAGCATTTT. It specifies CASSREIATAGGNQPQHF.

There are a few counts of this clone. This rearrangement joins TRBV4-2 to TRBJ2-7; D uncertain. V lost 2 bases to trimming and J lost 2 bases, with 7 bases between them. The CDR3 is 13 amino acids. Germline CDR1 reads LGHNA; CDR2 reads YNFKEQ. CDR3 nucleotide sequence: TGTGCCAGCAGCCAACCTCCTGCCTACGAGCAGTACTTC. This codes for CASSQPPAYEQYF.

The gene calls are TRBV27 and TRBJ2-1, with 10 positions matching TRBD1. The V gene end was trimmed by 2 bases and the J gene end by 8 bases; junction bases not matched to a gene: 3. The germline V gene encodes CDR1 MNHEY and CDR2 SMNVEV (reference sequence). The CDR3 sequence is 14 residues long. The CDR3 protein is CASSLDRGRDEQFF. In nucleotides, the CDR3 is TGTGCCAGCAGTTTAGACAGGGGGCGTGATGAGCAGTTCTTC.

This clone occurred a few times. The rearrangement uses TRBV28 and TRBJ1-3, with D unresolved. Germline lookup yields CDR1 MDHEN and CDR2 SYDVKM. The V end was cut by 1 base, the J end by 0 bases, with 7 bases between. The CDR3 contains 15 residues. The CDR3: CASSLSTPSGNTIYF. The CDR3 DNA reads TGTGCCAGCAGTTTATCCACTCCCTCTGGAAACACCATATATTTT.

This clone showed up just a few times. The chain couples TRBV7-9 to TRBJ2-3; TRBD2 agrees at 10 bases. The germline CDR1 and CDR2 sequences are SEHNR and FQNEAQ (reference sequence). V trimming: 8 bases; J trimming: 6 bases; junction bases outside the gene matches: 8. CDR3 length: 14 residues. CDR3 in DNA: TGTGCCAGCGGACTACTAGCGGGATCGGATACGCAGTATTTT. It is translated as CASGLLAGSDTQYF.

This clone was recorded a few times. The chain couples TRBV5-1 to TRBJ2-2; 9 bases are a match to TRBD1. Germline CDR1 SGHRS, CDR2 YFSETQ. Trimming removed 4 bases from V and 3 bases from J; junction bases left unmatched: 4. This CDR3 contains 15 residues. Here the CDR3 reads CASSTGQGYTGELFF. The DNA for the CDR3 is TGCGCCAGCAGCACCGGACAGGGGTACACCGGGGAGCTGTTTTTT.

This chain joins TRBV2 and TRBJ2-5; D not certain. V was cut by 7 bases and J by 0 bases, with 18 bases left in between. Germline V gene data show CDR1 as SNHLY and CDR2 as FYNNEI. There are 16 residues in the CDR3. The CDR3, as DNA: TGTGCCAGCACCGCGAGGTACCGAGACTACCAAGAGACCCAGTACTTC. Its protein is CASTARYRDYQETQYF.

Concerning this clone: At the DNA level, this CDR3 is encoded by other sequences in the same sample as well. V usage is TRBV28 and J usage is TRBJ2-3; D is uncertain. Germline assignment: CDR1 MDHEN and CDR2 SYDVKM. The V end lost 5 bases, the J end lost 6 bases, and 6 bases lay between the germline ends. The CDR3 has 11 residues. The CDR3 sequence: CASSPRDTQYF. The CDR3 coding sequence is TGTGCCAGCAGTCCCCGGGATACGCAGTATTTT.

This CDR3 reads CSVGGRAGYEQYF. DNA for the CDR3: TGCAGCGTTGGCGGGAGGGCCGGGTACGAGCAGTACTTC. V usage is TRBV29-1 and J usage is TRBJ2-7; TRBD2 matches at 9 bases. The CDR3 is 13 amino acids. With 4 bases clipped from V and 4 bases from J, the junction kept 5 bases outside the gene matches. Germline V gives CDR1 SQVTM, CDR2 ANQGSEA.

This sequence joins TRBV5-4 and TRBJ1-1, with D possibly TRBD1 on 5 matching bases. Trimming cost V 4 bases and J 3 bases, with 16 bases left between them. Germline V gene data show CDR1 as SGHNT and CDR2 as YYREEE (reference sequence). The CDR3 consists of 15 residues. CDR3 loop: CASSAVGGLDTEAFF. For the CDR3, the DNA is TGTGCCAGCAGCGCCGTCGGGGGGTTGGACACTGAAGCTTTCTTT.

The chain links TRBV5-1 to TRBJ2-7; D is possibly TRBD2 (6 bases). There are 16 residues in the CDR3. CDR1 and CDR2 (germline): SGHRS, YFSETQ. Trimming left V 2 bases short and J 2 bases short, with 17 bases between. The CDR3 region has the DNA TGCGCCAGCAGCTTACGGGCAGGAGGGCATACCTACGAGCAGTACTTC. Protein product: CASSLRAGGHTYEQYF.